The rows below give T cell receptor beta chains drawn from one sample of a study of OX40 agonist ivuxolimab in advanced cancers. Assay: immunoSEQ multiplex PCR; the TCRdb copy retains only in-frame clones and omits some. This sample has 40,000 to 55,000 clones; 75% to 90% occur once, and the top ten carry 8% to 13%. Sample: CD4+ or CD8+ T cells sorted from blood, taken in a trial of the OX40 agonist ivuxolimab. The receptors shown here come from an adult with an advanced solid tumor such as melanoma, head and neck, liver or kidney cancer. Both conserved end residues are trimmed from each CDR3. Some rows have no size entry. The others give once, few or many, or a class for an expanded clone.

j_call clone_size v_call cdr3_aa
TRBJ1-3 . TRBV4-2 ASSQPFRDSAWPFGNTIY
TRBJ1-2 . TRBV6-5 ASTTQGNGYT
TRBJ2-1 . TRBV18 ASSLGPKNEQF
TRBJ2-5 . TRBV5-1 ASQHGPYQETQY
TRBJ1-5 many TRBV28 ASSLLMDQPQH
TRBJ2-7 . TRBV6-6 ASSYSWTGYEQY
TRBJ1-4 once TRBV2 AILPGQGNEKLF
TRBJ1-2 . TRBV5-5 ASGSSGTGYT
. . TRBV6-1 ASSSRLAQAYEQY
TRBJ1-1 medium-sized TRBV5-1 ASSLAGTLNTEAF
TRBJ2-7 . TRBV27 ASSQVGSGTYEQY
TRBJ1-2 . TRBV5-1 ASTPGANYGYT
TRBJ2-3 . TRBV4-1 ASSQGGKFTDTQY
TRBJ2-2 . TRBV9 ASSAGYRAGTGELF
TRBJ2-1 . TRBV19 ASSIWRSSSYNEQF
TRBJ1-6 few TRBV7-2 ASSWGQGAYNSPLH
TRBJ1-2 . TRBV6-5 ASQSGGNPRGYT
TRBJ2-7 . TRBV28 ASSFPAVYEQY
TRBJ2-1 . TRBV28 ASSPYGTSGRANEQF
TRBJ1-5 . TRBV10-2 ASRPSLNQPQH
TRBJ1-4 . TRBV9 ASSVRDNEKLF
TRBJ2-1 . TRBV27 ASSSLGGGGYNEQF
TRBJ2-3 . TRBV27 ASSLSGRGDTQY
TRBJ2-7 . TRBV7-8 ASSPTTPGQY
TRBJ1-2 . TRBV9 ASSARQGLNYGYT
TRBJ2-2 few TRBV21-1 ASSKAHQLRGGELF
TRBJ2-5 once TRBV4-3 ASSQEVGGAETQY
TRBJ2-5 . TRBV6-5 ASSYSLTRETQY
TRBJ2-7 . TRBV5-1 ASSLGLQGRHEQY
TRBJ1-1 . TRBV7-2 ASSLRFEAF
TRBJ1-4 . TRBV5-1 ASRPGQESEKLF
TRBJ2-2 . TRBV11-3 ASSSDSNTGELF
TRBJ2-5 . TRBV2 ASRPGLAGGGVETQY
TRBJ2-2 few TRBV2 ASSEAGGWTGELF
TRBJ2-1 . TRBV5-1 ASSFALAGGYNEQF
TRBJ2-7 . TRBV7-2 ASSLSQYEQY
TRBJ2-3 few TRBV6-1 ASSGTGSSTDTQY
TRBJ1-4 . TRBV11-2 ASSRTTGTNEKLF
TRBJ2-2 . TRBV5-1 ASGPRDAGELF
TRBJ1-2 . TRBV6-5 ASSYSGEGGGYT
TRBJ2-3 few TRBV6-5 ASSLETDTQY
TRBJ2-2 . TRBV5-6 ASSSGQGGPSTGELF
TRBJ2-5 . TRBV7-9 ASSLRGAETQY
TRBJ2-7 . TRBV10-3 AIGPEYEQY
TRBJ1-1 few TRBV30 AWSVFRNTEAF
TRBJ1-1 medium-sized TRBV11-2 ASSLAPTAPDEAF
TRBJ1-1 . TRBV19 ASSTRDRVGTEAF
TRBJ2-4 . TRBV5-8 ASSPRVVKNIQY
TRBJ1-2 few TRBV6-5 ATKTGNNYGYT
TRBJ2-7 few TRBV7-2 ASSPPGTRVYEQY
TRBJ2-5 . TRBV7-9 ASSPPRTGMVEETQY
TRBJ2-1 few TRBV28 ASSTRHLATAYNEQF
TRBJ1-4 . TRBV7-9 ASSPGSATNEKLF
TRBJ2-1 . TRBV5-1 ASSPDGLGLANEQF
TRBJ1-2 . TRBV30 AWSPGGTYGYT
TRBJ2-7 . TRBV7-6 ASSLGTVLGQY
TRBJ2-7 few TRBV19 ASSTALPYEQY
TRBJ2-3 . TRBV5-1 ASSLGDTDTQY
TRBJ1-4 . TRBV15 ATSRDRSPTGANEKLF
TRBJ2-5 . TRBV15 ATSTWGETQY